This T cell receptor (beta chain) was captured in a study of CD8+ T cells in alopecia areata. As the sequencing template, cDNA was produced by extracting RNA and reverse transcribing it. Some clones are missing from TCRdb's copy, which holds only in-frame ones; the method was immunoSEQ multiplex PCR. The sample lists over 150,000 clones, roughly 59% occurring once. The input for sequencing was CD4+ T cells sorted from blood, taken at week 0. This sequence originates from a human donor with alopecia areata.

The CDR3 sequence: CASSVSGRGEQYF. CDR3 in DNA: TGTGCCAGCAGCGTCTCGGGGCGCGGGGAGCAGTACTTC. This chain links TRBV7-2 with TRBJ2-7, with D perhaps being TRBD1 or TRBD2 (5 bases each). The V gene's germline CDR1 is SGHTA and CDR2 FQGNSA. V lost 5 bases, J lost 7 bases, and 15 bases lay in between. This CDR3 spans 13 amino acids.